One sample yielded the 7 T cell receptor beta chains listed below, sequenced in a study of blood T cell repertoires in COVID-19. Here immunoSEQ multiplex PCR was the method, and the copy in TCRdb shows in-frame clones only, minus some. The sample has more than 150,000 clones, approximately 88% seen once; the top ten hold 6.7%. Sequenced: peripheral blood. These receptors all stem from a man aged 40-49 years with acute or convalescent COVID-19.

This sequence joins TRBV4-2 and TRBJ1-5, with D perhaps TRBD1 (6 bases). Between the trimmed V and J ends, which lost 0 bases and 4 bases, there was a span of 10 bases. Germline CDR1 is LGHNA and CDR2 is YNFKEQ. The CDR3 contains 15 residues. This CDR3 reads CASSQERTGNQPQHF. CDR3 bases: TGTGCCAGCAGCCAAGAACGAACAGGGAATCAGCCCCAGCATTTT.

This clone was detected only a few times. This chain connects TRBV5-1 to TRBJ2-7; 7 nucleotides match TRBD2. V was clipped by 2 bases and J by 7 bases; unmatched bases: 21. The germline V gene has CDR1 SGHRS and CDR2 YFSETQ. The CDR3 runs 18 residues. The CDR3 loop is CASSFLSPSTSPGREQYF. In nucleotides, the CDR3 is TGCGCCAGCAGCTTCCTTAGCCCTTCGACTAGCCCCGGGCGGGAGCAGTACTTC.

The V and J genes are TRBV6-5 and TRBJ2-4, with D perhaps matching TRBD2 (7 bases). Germline V gene lookup returns CDR1 MNHEY and CDR2 SVGAGI. V was cut by 0 bases and J by 1 base, with 10 bases left in between. CDR3 size: 16 residues. CDR3: CASSYSGGRAKNIQYF. In nucleotides, the CDR3 is TGTGCCAGCAGTTACTCGGGGGGGCGCGCCAAAAACATTCAGTACTTC.

The chain is built from TRBV5-1 and TRBJ2-7; 8 bases are a match to TRBD1. The CDR3 is 14 amino acids. The germline CDR1 and CDR2 sequences are SGHRS and YFSETQ. V shed 5 bases, J shed 3 bases, and the junction held 7 bases outside the gene matches. The CDR3 reads CASRAGTGGYEQYF. The CDR3 DNA sequence: TGCGCCAGCAGGGCCGGGACAGGAGGCTACGAGCAGTACTTC.

This sequence joins TRBV7-3 and TRBJ2-3, with TRBD2 identical over 8 bases. This CDR3 region has 16 residues. J lost 0 bases, V lost 2 bases, and 4 bases had no gene match. Germline V gives CDR1 SGHTA, CDR2 FQGTGA. The CDR3 DNA follows: TGTGCCAGCAGCTTAGGCGGGACTAGTAGCACAGATACGCAGTATTTT. Residues: CASSLGGTSSTDTQYF.

The V and J genes are TRBV6-5 and TRBJ1-1; 10 nucleotides align to TRBD1. The CDR3 length is 14 residues. V was pared by 5 bases and J by 4 bases, with 4 bases of the junction left unmatched. Germline CDR1 MNHEY, CDR2 SVGAGI. The CDR3 DNA follows: TGTGCCAGCAGTAGACAGGGGGCGAGCACTGAAGCTTTCTTT. Translation gives CASSRQGASTEAFF.

The V and J genes are TRBV5-8 and TRBJ2-7; D gene uncertain. The V end lost 0 bases, the J end lost 2 bases, and 9 bases lay between the germline ends. The CDR3 spans 14 residues. Germline CDR1 is SGHTS and CDR2 is YDEGEE. The CDR3 reads CASSLGLQTYEQYF. In nucleotides, the CDR3 is TGTGCCAGCAGCTTGGGTCTCCAGACCTACGAGCAGTACTTC.